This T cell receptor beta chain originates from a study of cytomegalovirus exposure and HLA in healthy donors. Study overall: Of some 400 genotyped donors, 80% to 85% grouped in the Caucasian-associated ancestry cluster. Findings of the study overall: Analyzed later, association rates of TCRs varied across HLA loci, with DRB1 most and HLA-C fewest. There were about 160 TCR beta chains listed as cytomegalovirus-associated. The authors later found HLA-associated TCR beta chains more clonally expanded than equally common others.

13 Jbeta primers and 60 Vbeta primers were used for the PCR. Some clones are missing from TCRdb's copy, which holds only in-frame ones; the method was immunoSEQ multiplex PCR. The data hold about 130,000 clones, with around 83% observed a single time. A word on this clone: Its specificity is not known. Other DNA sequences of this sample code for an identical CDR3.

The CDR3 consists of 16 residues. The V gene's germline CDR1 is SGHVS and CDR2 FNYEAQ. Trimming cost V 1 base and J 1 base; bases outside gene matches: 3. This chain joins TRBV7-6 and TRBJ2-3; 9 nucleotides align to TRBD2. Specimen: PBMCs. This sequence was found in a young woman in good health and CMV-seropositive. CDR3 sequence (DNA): TGTGCCAGCAGCTTAGTTGCTAGCGGGGGCACAGATACGCAGTATTTT. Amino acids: CASSLVASGGTDTQYF.